This T cell receptor (beta chain) originates from a study of cytomegalovirus exposure and HLA in healthy donors. Study-wide results and limits: Researchers reported from a later analysis that most CMV-associated TCR beta chains appeared HLA-restricted.

Germline V gives CDR1 MNHEY, CDR2 SMNVEV (reference sequence). Trimming pared 2 bases from V and 3 bases from J, leaving 10 bases between. The CDR3 consists of 15 residues. A multiplex PCR was run with 60 Vbeta primers and 13 Jbeta primers. Libraries were prepared by immunoSEQ multiplex PCR; TCRdb keeps only in-frame clonotypes and omits some of them. The profile shows about 130,000 clones, roughly three quarters of them singletons. Concerning this clone: Its antigen is undetermined.

The TCR was taken from a man aged 25 to 40 in good health and CMV-seronegative. Sequencing was carried out using PBMCs. The chain employs TRBV27 and TRBJ2-2, with D possibly matching TRBD2 (6 bases). In DNA form, the CDR3 reads TGTGCCAGCAGTTTAGGCAGGGAGGACACCGGGGAGCTGTTTTTT. This translates into CASSLGREDTGELFF.